This T cell receptor beta chain was obtained from a study of human T cells and chemical hapten exposure. TCRdb re-analysed the RACE reads in MiXCR, keeping a single row per CDR3 protein. Counted here are over 95,000 distinct CDR3 sequences, around 12% occurring once; the ten biggest clones make up roughly 2.1%. The CDR3 totals 13 residues. CDR1 and CDR2 (germline): DFQATT, SNEGSKA (reference sequence). V dropped 5 bases and J dropped 4; count of bases not matched to a gene: 6. This clonotype turned up a few times. Specified time point: patch test 1, 2 weeks after DPC sensitization. Treatment reported: therapeutic diphenylcyclopropenone sensitization with weekly scalp DPC.

The rearrangement links TRBV20-1 to TRBJ2-7, with 9 bases that match TRBD1. The source of this sequence is a woman aged 40-49 years with alopecia areata. Some clones in this sample may be carry-over from other donors' samples. Sequenced material: whole blood, taken in connection with sensitization to the hapten diphenylcyclopropenone (DPC). The CDR3 DNA reads TGCAGTGCTCGTAAGGACAGGGGTTACGAGCAGTACTTC. This codes for CSARKDRGYEQYF.